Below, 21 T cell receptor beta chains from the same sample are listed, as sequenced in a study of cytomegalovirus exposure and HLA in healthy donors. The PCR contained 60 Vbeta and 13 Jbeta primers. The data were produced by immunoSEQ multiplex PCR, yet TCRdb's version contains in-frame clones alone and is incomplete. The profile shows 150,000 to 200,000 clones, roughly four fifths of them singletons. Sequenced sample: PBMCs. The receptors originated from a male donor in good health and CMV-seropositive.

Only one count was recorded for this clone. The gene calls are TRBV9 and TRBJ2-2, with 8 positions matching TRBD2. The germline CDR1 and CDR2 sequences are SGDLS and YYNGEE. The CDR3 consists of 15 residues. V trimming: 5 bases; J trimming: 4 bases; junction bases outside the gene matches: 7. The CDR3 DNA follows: TGTGCCAGCAGTACCTACGGGAGGGCCACCGGGGAGCTGTTTTTT. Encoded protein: CASSTYGRATGELFF.

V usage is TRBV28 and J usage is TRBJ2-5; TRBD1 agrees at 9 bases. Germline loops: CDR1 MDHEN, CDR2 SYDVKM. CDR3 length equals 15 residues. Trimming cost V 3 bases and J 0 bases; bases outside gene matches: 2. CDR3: CASSLDRGYQETQYF. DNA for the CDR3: TGTGCCAGCAGTTTGGACAGGGGATACCAAGAGACCCAGTACTTC.

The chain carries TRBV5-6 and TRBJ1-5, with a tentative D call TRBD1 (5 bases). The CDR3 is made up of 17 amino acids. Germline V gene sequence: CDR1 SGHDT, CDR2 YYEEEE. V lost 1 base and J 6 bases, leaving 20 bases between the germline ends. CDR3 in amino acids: CASSLSRVAGYGQPQHF. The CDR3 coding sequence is TGTGCCAGCAGCTTGTCCAGGGTAGCGGGTTATGGTCAGCCCCAGCATTTT.

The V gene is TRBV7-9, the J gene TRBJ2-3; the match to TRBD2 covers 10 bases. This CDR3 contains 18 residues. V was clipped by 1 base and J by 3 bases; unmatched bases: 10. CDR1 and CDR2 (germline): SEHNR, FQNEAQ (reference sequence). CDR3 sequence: CASSLGGPSGRRTDTQYF. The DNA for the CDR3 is TGTGCCAGCAGCTTAGGGGGGCCTAGCGGGAGACGTACAGATACGCAGTATTTT.

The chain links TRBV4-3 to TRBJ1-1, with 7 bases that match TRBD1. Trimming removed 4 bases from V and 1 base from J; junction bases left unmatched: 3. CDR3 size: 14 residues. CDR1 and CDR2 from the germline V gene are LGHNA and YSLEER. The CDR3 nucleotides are TGCGCCAGCAGCCGGGACAGCTCGAACACTGAAGCTTTCTTT. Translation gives CASSRDSSNTEAFF.

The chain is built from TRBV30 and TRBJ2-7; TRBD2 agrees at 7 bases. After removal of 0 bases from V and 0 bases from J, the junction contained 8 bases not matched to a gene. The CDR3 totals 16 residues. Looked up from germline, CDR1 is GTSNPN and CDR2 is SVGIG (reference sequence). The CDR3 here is CAWSVGLADISYEQYF. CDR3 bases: TGTGCCTGGAGTGTGGGCCTAGCGGATATCTCCTACGAGCAGTACTTC.

The CDR3 region has the DNA TGTGCCAGCAGGGACGGACAGCCTCTTGAAGCTTTCTTT. Translating gives CASRDGQPLEAFF. V and J are TRBV6-1 and TRBJ1-1, with D possibly matching TRBD1 (6 bases). V dropped 6 bases and J dropped 7 bases, with 15 bases sitting between them. Germline loops: CDR1 MNHNS, CDR2 SASEGT. The CDR3 extends over 13 amino acids.

The CDR3, as DNA: TGTGCCAGCAGCGTAGGACAGGGTGGCTACACCTTC. Its translation is CASSVGQGGYTF. V and J are TRBV9 and TRBJ1-2; 7 nucleotides align to TRBD1. The junction had 0 bases not matched to a gene; V was cut back by 0 bases and J by 7 bases. Germline V gene sequence: CDR1 SGDLS, CDR2 YYNGEE. The CDR3 is 12 residues long.

The DNA for the CDR3 is TGTGCCAGCAGCGTAGGACATACCTCTGGAAACACCATATATTTT. Its protein product is CASSVGHTSGNTIYF. This chain connects TRBV9 to TRBJ1-3; D not certain. CDR1 is SGDLS and CDR2 is YYNGEE in the germline V gene. The V gene lost 0 bases and the J gene lost 0 bases, with 7 bases spanning the gap. CDR3 length: 15 amino acids.

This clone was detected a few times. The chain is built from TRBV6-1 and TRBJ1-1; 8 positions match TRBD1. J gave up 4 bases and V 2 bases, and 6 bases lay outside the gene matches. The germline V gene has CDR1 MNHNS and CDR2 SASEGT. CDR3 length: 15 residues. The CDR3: CASSEPGQGGTEAFF. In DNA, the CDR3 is TGTGCCAGCAGTGAACCCGGACAGGGTGGCACTGAAGCTTTCTTT.

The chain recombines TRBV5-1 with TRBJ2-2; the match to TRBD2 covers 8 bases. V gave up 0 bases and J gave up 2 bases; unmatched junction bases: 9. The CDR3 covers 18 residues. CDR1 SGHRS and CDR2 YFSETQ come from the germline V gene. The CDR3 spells CASSLEVSGVKNTGELFF. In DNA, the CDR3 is TGCGCCAGCAGCTTGGAGGTTAGCGGGGTGAAAAACACCGGGGAGCTGTTTTTT.

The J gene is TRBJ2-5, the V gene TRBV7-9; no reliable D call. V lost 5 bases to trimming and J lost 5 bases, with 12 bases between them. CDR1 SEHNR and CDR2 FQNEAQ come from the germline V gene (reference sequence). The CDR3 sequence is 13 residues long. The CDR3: CASSPGVGETQYF. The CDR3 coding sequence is TGTGCCAGCAGCCCCGGCGTGGGCGAGACCCAGTACTTC. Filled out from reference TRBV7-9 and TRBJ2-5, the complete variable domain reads DTGVSQNPRHKITKRGQNVTFRCDPISEHNRLYWYRQTLGQGPEFLTYFQNEAQLEKSRLLSDRFSAERPKGSFSTLEIQRTEQGDSAMYLCASSPGVGETQYFGPGTRLLVL.

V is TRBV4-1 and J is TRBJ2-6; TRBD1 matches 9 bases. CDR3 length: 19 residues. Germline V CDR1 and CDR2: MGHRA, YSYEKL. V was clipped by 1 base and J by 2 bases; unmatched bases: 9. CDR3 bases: TGCGCCAGCAGCCAAGGCGGGGGACAGGGAGTAACTGGGGCCAACGTCCTGACTTTC. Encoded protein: CASSQGGGQGVTGANVLTF.

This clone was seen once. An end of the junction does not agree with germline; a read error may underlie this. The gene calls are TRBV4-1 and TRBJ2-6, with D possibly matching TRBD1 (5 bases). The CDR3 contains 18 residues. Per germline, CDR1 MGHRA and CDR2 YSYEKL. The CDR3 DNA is TGCGCCAGCAGCCAAGAGGGAAGCTTCCCCTCTGGGGCCAACGGCCTGACTTTC. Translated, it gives CASSQEGSFPSGANGLTF.

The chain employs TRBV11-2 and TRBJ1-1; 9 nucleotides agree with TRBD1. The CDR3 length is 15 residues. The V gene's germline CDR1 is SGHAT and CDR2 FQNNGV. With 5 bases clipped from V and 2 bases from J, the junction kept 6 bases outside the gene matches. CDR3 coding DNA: TGTGCCAGCAGCAGGGGACAGGGCCCTAACACTGAAGCTTTCTTT. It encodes CASSRGQGPNTEAFF.

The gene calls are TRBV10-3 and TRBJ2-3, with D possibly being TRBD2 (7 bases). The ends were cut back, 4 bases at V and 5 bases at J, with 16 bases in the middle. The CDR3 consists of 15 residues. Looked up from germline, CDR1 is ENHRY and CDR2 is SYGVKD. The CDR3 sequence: CAISGGRGGEDTQYF. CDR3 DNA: TGTGCCATCAGTGGGGGGAGGGGGGGGGAAGATACGCAGTATTTT.

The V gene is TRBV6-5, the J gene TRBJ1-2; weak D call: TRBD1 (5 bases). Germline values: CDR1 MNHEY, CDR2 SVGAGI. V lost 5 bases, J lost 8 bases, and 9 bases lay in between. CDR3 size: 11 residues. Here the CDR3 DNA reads TGTGCCAGCAGTACCGGGGGGGGCTACACCTTC. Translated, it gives CASSTGGGYTF.

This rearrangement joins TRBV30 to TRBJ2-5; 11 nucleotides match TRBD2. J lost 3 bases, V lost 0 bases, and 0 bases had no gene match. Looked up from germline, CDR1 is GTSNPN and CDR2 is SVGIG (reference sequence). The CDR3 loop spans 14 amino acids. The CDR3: CAWSVLAGEETQYF. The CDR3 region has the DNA TGTGCCTGGAGTGTACTAGCGGGGGAAGAGACCCAGTACTTC.

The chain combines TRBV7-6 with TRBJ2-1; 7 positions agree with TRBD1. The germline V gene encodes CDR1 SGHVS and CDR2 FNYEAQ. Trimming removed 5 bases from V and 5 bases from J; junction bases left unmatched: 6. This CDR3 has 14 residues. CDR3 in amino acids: CASSPRQGHNEQFF. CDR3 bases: TGTGCCAGCAGCCCCCGACAGGGCCACAATGAGCAGTTCTTC.

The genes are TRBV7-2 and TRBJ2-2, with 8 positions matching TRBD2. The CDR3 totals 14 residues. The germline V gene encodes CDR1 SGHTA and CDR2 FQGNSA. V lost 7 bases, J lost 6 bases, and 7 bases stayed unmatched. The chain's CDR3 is CASTRGGPAGELFF. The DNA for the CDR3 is TGTGCCAGCACCCGGGGGGGGCCCGCCGGGGAGCTGTTTTTT.

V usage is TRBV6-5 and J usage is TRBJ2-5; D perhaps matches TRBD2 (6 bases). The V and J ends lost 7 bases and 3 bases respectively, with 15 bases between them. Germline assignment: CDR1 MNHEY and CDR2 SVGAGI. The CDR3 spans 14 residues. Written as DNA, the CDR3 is TGTGCCAGCACTCCGAATGGCGGGAAAGAGACCCAGTACTTC. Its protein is CASTPNGGKETQYF.